This TCR beta chain emerged from a study of cytomegalovirus exposure and HLA in healthy donors. About the study: The 120 million or so unique TCR beta sequences, from approximately 170 million T cells, were found by an earlier analysis.

In this sample, this clone turned up once. Antigen unknown. PCR primers comprised 60 Vbeta and 13 Jbeta primers. Repertoires were generated with immunoSEQ multiplex PCR, while TCRdb's copy carries only in-frame clones and drops some. Here the sample spans roughly 240,000 clones, over 80% being singletons. Study conclusions and caveats: Researchers counted roughly 150 TCR beta chains as cytomegalovirus-associated. Rare TCR sequences dominated, though some public TCRs recurred in many donors.

The sample comprised PBMCs. This clonotype originated in a woman in her forties in good health and CMV-seropositive.

DNA of the CDR3: TGTGCCAGCAGTTTAAGCGGCGCGGGATTATACGAGCAGTACTTC. Translated: CASSLSGAGLYEQYF. The chain joins TRBV28 to TRBJ2-7; TRBD2 might be the D (6 bases). Per germline, CDR1 MDHEN and CDR2 SYDVKM. V lost 2 bases and J lost 4, with 15 bases in between. The CDR3 has 15 residues.